This T cell receptor (beta chain) comes out of a study of T cell repertoires in cytomegalovirus infection. Study-wide background: Indicated by public TCR beta signatures were CMV infection and matching HLA type. Notes on the study in general: Ex vivo, HLA-C-restricted CMV-specific TCR beta clonotypes prevailed over the rest of the response. Identification of carriers of CMV plus the relevant HLA was performed using cumulative public TCR beta family frequency.

TCRdb called the reads again in MiXCR, with one record for every CDR3 protein. The table has 300,000 to 450,000 distinct CDR3 sequences, about a sixth seen once; the top ten hold around 10%. This clonotype has at least ten counts. Its antigen is not identified. This sequence originates from a human donor in good health (CMV status not recorded). Some clones in this sample may be carry-over from other donors' samples. Specimen: PBMCs.

The DNA for the CDR3 is TGTGCCAGCAGCCCCGCCGCAGGGCAGCCCCAGCATTTT. Amino acid sequence: CASSPAAGQPQHF. The chain combines TRBV7-2 with TRBJ1-5; D perhaps matches TRBD1 (5 bases). Trimming left V 5 bases short and J 7 bases short, with 12 bases between. Germline CDR1 is SGHTA and CDR2 is FQGNSA. The CDR3 has 13 residues.